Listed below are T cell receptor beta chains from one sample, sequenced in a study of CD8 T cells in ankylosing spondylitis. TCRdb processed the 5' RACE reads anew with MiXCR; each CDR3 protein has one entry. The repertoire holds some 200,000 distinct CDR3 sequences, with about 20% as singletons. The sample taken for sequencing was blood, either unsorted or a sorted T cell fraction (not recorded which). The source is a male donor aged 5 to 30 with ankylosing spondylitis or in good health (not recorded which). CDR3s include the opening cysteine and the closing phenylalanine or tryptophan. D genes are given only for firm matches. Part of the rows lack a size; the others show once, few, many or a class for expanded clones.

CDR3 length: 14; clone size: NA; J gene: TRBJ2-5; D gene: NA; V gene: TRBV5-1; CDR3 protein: CASSLEGAEETQYF; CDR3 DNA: TGCGCCAGCAGCTTGGAGGGAGCGGAAGAGACCCAGTACTTC
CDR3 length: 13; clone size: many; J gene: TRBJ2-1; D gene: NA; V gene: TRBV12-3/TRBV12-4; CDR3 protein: CASRIDLLNEQFF; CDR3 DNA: TGTGCCAGCAGGATAGACTTGCTTAATGAGCAGTTCTTC
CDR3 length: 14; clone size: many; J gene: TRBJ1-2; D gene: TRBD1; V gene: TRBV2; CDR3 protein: CASSALDRERGYTF; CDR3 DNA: TGTGCCAGCAGTGCCTTGGACAGGGAGCGTGGCTACACCTTC
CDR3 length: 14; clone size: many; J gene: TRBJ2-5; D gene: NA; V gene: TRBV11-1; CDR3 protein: CASSLANSEETQYF; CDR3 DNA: TGTGCCAGCAGCTTAGCGAATAGCGAGGAGACCCAGTACTTC
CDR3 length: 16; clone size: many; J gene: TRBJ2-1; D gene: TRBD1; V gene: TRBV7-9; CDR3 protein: CASSGTRGSSYNEQFF; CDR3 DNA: TGTGCCAGCAGCGGGACCAGGGGGAGCTCCTACAATGAGCAGTTCTTC
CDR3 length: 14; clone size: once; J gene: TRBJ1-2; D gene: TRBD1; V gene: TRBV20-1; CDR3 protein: CSARWDRVAYGYTF; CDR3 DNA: TGCAGTGCTAGATGGGACAGAGTCGCCTATGGCTACACCTTC
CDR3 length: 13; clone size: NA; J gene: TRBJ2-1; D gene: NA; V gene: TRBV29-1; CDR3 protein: CSVEEDNYNEQFF; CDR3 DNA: TGCAGCGTTGAGGAGGACAACTACAATGAGCAGTTCTTC
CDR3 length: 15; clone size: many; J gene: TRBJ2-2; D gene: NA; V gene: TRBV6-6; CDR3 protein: CASSASESNTGELFF; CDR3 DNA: TGTGCCAGCAGCGCCTCAGAATCGAACACCGGGGAGCTGTTTTTT
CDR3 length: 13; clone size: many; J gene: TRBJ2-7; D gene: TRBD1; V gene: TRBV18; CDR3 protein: CASSTGTGREQYF; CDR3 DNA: TGTGCCAGCTCGACAGGGACGGGTCGCGAGCAGTACTTC
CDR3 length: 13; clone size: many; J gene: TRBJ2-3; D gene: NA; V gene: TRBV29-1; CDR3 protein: CSVVVSRGDTQYF; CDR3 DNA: TGCAGCGTTGTGGTCAGCCGTGGAGATACGCAGTATTTT
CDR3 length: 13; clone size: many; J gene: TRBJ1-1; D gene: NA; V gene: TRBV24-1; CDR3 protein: CATSARGNTEAFF; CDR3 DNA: TGTGCCACCAGTGCCCGCGGCAACACTGAAGCTTTCTTT